The 6 T cell receptor beta chains presented below share a single source sample, sequenced in a study of cytomegalovirus exposure and HLA in healthy donors. PCR used 60 Vbeta primers and 13 Jbeta primers. Clones were read by immunoSEQ multiplex PCR, and TCRdb kept only the in-frame ones, dropping some. The sample carries about 200,000 clones, approximately 78% recorded once. The specimen was PBMCs. These receptors were collected from a man aged 30 to 45 in good health and CMV-seronegative.

The chain has TRBV7-8 and TRBJ1-5; tentatively, D is TRBD1 (5 bases). V gave up 2 bases and J gave up 4 bases, with 6 bases separating them. The CDR3 length is 13 residues. Looked up from germline, CDR1 is SGHVS and CDR2 is FQNEAQ. The CDR3 reads CASSLRGNQPQHF. In DNA, the CDR3 is TGTGCCAGCAGCTTACGGGGGAATCAGCCCCAGCATTTT.

This clone was recorded a few times. The chain joins TRBV7-2 to TRBJ1-2; D is uncertain. V was shortened by 1 base and J by 0 bases, with 15 bases between the two germline ends. This CDR3 is built from 17 residues. Germline CDR1 and CDR2: SGHTA and FQGNSA. The CDR3 nucleotides read TGTGCCAGCAGCTTAGGTCGTGTGCTGGCGGCTAACTATGGCTACACCTTC. Translated, it gives CASSLGRVLAANYGYTF.

V and J are TRBV2 and TRBJ2-1, with 7 positions matching TRBD2. V shed 4 bases and J 9 bases; nucleotides not matched to a gene: 9. The V gene's germline CDR1 is SNHLY and CDR2 FYNNEI. This CDR3 is 14 amino acids long. The CDR3 here is CASSVGLDPSEQFF. The CDR3 DNA sequence: TGTGCCAGCAGTGTTGGACTAGATCCAAGTGAGCAGTTCTTC.

DNA for the CDR3: TGTGCCAGTAGATGGGGGGAGGCCCGCACAGATACGCAGTATTTT. Encoded protein: CASRWGEARTDTQYF. The rearrangement joins TRBV19 to TRBJ2-3, with D possibly matching TRBD2 (6 bases). CDR1 is LNHDA and CDR2 is SQIVND in the germline V gene (reference sequence). With 6 bases removed from V and 1 base from J, the gap between germline ends came to 14 bases. The CDR3 sequence is 15 residues long.

This clone was recorded once. The chain couples TRBV2 to TRBJ2-5, with 13 bases that match TRBD2. Germline CDR1 is SNHLY and CDR2 is FYNNEI. The CDR3 runs 15 residues. The J segment lost 4 bases and the V segment lost 7 bases, leaving 6 bases of the junction unmatched. CDR3 amino acids: CASKTSGGGRETQYF. The CDR3 coding sequence is TGTGCCAGCAAAACTAGCGGGGGGGGTAGAGAGACCCAGTACTTC.

The rearrangement links TRBV5-4 to TRBJ2-7; no reliable D call. This CDR3 comprises 14 residues. Trimming removed 2 bases at V and 4 bases at J, with 13 bases between. Germline assignment: CDR1 SGHNT and CDR2 YYREEE (reference sequence). The chain's CDR3 is CASSFVGRPYEQYF. Here the CDR3 DNA reads TGTGCCAGCAGCTTCGTGGGCCGACCTTACGAGCAGTACTTC.